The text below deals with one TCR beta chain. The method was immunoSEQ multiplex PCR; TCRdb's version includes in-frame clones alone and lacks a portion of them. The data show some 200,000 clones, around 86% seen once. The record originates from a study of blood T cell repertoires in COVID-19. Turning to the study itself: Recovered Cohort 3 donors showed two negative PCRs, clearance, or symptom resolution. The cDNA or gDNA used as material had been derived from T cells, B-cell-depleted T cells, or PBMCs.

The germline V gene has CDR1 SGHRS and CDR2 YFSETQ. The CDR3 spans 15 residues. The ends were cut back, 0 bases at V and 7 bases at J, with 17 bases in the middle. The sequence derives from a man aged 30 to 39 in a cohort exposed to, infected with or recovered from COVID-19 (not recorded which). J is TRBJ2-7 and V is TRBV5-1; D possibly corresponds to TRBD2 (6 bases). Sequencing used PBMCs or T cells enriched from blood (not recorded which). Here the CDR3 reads CASSLDGMRGAEQYF. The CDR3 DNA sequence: TGCGCCAGCAGCTTGGACGGTATGCGGGGTGCGGAGCAGTACTTC.